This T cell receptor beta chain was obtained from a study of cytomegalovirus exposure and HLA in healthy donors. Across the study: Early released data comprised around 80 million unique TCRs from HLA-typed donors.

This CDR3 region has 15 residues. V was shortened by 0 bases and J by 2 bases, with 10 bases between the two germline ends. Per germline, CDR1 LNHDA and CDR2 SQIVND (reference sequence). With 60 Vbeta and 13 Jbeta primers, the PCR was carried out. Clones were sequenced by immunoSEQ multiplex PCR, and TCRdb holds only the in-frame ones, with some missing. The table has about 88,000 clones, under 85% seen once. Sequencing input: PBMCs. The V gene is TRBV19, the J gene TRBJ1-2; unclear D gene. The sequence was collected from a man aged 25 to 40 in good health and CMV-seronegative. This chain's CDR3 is CASSIDSGGNYGYTF. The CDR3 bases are TGTGCCAGTAGTATAGATAGCGGTGGAAACTATGGCTACACCTTC.